The clone carrying this TCR beta chain was recorded at least ten times. The record originates from a study of Graves' ophthalmopathy and Graves' hyperthyroidism. The ends were cut back, 1 base at V and 2 bases at J, with 8 bases in the middle. Germline values: CDR1 SNHLY, CDR2 FYNNEI. The CDR3 is made up of 14 amino acids. The authors amplified TCR beta CDR3 regions, and they did so from RNA transcripts for repertoire sequencing. The first round was an RT-PCR with HTBI primers, and the second round was a multiplex PCR. TCRdb ran MiXCR on the multiplex PCR reads and lists one entry per CDR3 protein. The sample has hundreds of thousands of distinct CDR3 sequences, 40% seen once; the top ten hold approximately 46%.

The sequence was collected from an adult man with Graves' ophthalmopathy. This rearrangement joins TRBV2 to TRBJ1-2; D gene ambiguous. Sample: peripheral blood. The CDR3 region has the DNA TGTGCCAGCAGTGAAGTGGCGGCCAACTATGGCTACACCTTC. It translates to CASSEVAANYGYTF. Full variable domain (rest looked up from reference TRBV2 and TRBJ1-2): EPEVTQTPSHQVTQMGQEVILRCVPISNHLYFYWYRQILGQKVEFLVSFYNNEISEKSEIFDDQFSVERPDGSNFTLKIRSTKLEDSAMYFCASSEVAANYGYTFGSGTRLTVV.